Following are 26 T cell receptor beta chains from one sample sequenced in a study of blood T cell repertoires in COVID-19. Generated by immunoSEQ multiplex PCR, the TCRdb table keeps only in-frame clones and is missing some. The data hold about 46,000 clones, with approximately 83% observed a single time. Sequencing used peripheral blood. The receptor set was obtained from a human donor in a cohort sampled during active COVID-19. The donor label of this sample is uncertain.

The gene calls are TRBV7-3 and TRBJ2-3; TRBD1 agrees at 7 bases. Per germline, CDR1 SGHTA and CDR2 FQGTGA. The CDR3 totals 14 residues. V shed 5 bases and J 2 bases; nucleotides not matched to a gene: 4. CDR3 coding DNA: TGTGCCAGCAGCCGTACAGGGGTCACAGATACGCAGTATTTT. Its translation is CASSRTGVTDTQYF.

The CDR3 DNA reads as TGTGCCAGCAGTGAATGGGGGGCGGGAGAAACTGAAGCTTTCTTT. Amino acid sequence: CASSEWGAGETEAFF. This sequence joins TRBV6-1 and TRBJ1-1; the D gene is possibly TRBD1 (6 bases). V dropped 2 bases and J dropped 5 bases, with 15 bases sitting between them. The CDR3 covers 15 residues. From germline, CDR1 is MNHNS and CDR2 SASEGT.

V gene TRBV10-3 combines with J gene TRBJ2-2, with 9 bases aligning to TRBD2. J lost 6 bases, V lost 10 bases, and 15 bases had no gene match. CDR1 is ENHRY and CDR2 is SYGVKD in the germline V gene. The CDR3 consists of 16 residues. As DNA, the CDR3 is TGTGCCACCCGTCCTGGCGGGGGGGCCGTCGCCGGGGAGCTGTTTTTT. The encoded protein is CATRPGGGAVAGELFF.

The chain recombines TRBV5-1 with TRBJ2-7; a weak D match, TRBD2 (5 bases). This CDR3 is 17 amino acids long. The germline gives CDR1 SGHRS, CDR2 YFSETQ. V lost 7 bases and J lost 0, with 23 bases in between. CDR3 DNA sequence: TGCGCCAGCTCCCTGGCGGGTGGAGGTCCCAACTCCTACGAGCAGTACTTC. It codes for CASSLAGGGPNSYEQYF.

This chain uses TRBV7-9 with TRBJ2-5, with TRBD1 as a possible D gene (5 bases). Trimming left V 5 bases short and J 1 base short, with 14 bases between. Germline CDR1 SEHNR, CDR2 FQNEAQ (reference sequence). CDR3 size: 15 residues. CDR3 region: CASSPQTAPQETQYF. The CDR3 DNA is TGTGCCAGCAGCCCACAGACAGCTCCCCAAGAGACCCAGTACTTC.

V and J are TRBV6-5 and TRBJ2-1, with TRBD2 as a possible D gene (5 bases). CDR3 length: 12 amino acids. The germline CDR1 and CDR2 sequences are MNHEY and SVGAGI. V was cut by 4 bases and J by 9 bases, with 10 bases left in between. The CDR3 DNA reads TGTGCCAGCAGTTTCCAGAGCGGTGAGCAGTTCTTC. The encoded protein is CASSFQSGEQFF.

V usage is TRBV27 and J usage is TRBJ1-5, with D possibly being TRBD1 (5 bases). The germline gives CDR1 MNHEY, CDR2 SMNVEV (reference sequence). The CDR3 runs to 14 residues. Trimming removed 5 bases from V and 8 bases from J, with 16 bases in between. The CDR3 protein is CASSPGGGIKPQHF. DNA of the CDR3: TGTGCCAGCAGTCCCGGTGGGGGGATAAAGCCCCAGCATTTT.

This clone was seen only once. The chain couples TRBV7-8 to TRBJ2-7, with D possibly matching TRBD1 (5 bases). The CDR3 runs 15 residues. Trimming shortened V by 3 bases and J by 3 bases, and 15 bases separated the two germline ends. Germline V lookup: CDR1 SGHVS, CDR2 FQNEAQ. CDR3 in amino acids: CASSFQTRQSYEQYF. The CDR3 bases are TGTGCCAGCAGCTTCCAAACCCGACAGAGCTACGAGCAGTACTTC.

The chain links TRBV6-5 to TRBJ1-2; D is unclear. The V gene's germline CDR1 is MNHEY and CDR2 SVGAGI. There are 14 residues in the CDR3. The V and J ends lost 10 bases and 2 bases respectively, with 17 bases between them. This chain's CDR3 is CATMTHGSNYGYTF. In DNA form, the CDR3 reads TGTGCCACCATGACCCACGGGTCGAACTATGGCTACACCTTC.

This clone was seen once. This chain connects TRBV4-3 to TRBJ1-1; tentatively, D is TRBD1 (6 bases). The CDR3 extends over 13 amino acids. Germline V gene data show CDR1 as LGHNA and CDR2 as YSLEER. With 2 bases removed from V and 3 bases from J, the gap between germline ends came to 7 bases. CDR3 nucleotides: TGCGCCAGCAGCCAACGACAGGACACTGAAGCTTTCTTT. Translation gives CASSQRQDTEAFF.

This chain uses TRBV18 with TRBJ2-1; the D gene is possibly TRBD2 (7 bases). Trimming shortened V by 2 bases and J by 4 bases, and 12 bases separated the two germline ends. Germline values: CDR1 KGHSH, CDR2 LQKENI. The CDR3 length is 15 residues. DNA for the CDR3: TGTGCCAGCTCACCAAGGGGGGACTATTACAATGAGCAGTTCTTC. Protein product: CASSPRGDYYNEQFF.

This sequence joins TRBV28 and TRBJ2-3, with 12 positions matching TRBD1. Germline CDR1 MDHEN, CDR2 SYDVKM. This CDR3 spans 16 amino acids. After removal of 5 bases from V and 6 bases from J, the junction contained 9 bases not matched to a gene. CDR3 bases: TGTGCCAGCAGTGCCCCCCGGGACAGGGGGCTGGATACGCAGTATTTT. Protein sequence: CASSAPRDRGLDTQYF.

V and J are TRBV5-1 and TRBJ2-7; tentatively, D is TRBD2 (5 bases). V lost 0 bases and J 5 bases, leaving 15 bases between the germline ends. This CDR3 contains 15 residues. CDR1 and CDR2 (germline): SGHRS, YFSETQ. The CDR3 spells CASSLVAGLRDEQYF. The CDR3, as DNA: TGCGCCAGCAGCTTGGTCGCAGGACTTAGGGACGAGCAGTACTTC.

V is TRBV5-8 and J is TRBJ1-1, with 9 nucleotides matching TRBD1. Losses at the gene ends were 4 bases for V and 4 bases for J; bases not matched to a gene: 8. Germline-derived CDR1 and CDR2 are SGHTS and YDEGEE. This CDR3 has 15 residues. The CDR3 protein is CASSRDRVPGTEAFF. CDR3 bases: TGTGCCAGCAGCCGGGACAGGGTTCCGGGCACTGAAGCTTTCTTT.

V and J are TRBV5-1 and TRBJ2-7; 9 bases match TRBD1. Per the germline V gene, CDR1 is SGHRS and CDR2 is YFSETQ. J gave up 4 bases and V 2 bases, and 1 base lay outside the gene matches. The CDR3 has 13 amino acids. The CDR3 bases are TGCGCCAGCAGCTTACAGGGGGCGTACGAGCAGTACTTC. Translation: CASSLQGAYEQYF.

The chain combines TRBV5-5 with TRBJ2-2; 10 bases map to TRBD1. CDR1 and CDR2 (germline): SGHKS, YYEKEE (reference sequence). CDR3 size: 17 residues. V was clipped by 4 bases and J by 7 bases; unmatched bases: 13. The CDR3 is CASSPTGQGDGNGELFF. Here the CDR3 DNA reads TGTGCCAGCAGCCCTACCGGACAGGGGGACGGGAACGGGGAGCTGTTTTTT.

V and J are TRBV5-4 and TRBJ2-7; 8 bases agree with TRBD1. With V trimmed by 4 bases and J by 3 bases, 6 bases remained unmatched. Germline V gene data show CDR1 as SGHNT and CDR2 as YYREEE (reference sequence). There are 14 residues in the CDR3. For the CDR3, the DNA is TGTGCCAGCAGCCCTGACAGGGGCGGCTACGAGCAGTACTTC. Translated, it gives CASSPDRGGYEQYF.

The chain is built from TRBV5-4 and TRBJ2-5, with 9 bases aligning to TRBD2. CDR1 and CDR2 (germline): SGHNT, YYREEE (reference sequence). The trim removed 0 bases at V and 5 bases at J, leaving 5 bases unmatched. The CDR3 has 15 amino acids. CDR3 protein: CASSLGGGGVETQYF. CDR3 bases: TGTGCCAGCAGCTTGGGCGGCGGGGGGGTTGAGACCCAGTACTTC.

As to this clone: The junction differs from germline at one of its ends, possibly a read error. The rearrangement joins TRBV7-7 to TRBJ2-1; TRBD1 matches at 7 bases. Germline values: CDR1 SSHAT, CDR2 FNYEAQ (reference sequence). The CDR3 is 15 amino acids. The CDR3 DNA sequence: TGTGCTAGCAGCACAGGGGCACCGACCGGCAATGAGCAGTTCTTC. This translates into CASSTGAPTGNEQFF.

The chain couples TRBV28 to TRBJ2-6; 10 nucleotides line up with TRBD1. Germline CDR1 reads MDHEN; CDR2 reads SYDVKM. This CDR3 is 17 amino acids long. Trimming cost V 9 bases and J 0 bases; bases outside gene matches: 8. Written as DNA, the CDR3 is TGTGCCAGTGTGACAGGGGGCACTCCCTCTGGGGCCAACGTCCTGACTTTC. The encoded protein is CASVTGGTPSGANVLTF. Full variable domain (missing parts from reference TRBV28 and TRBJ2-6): DVKVTQSSRYLVKRTGEKVFLECVQDMDHENMFWYRQDPGLGLRLIYFSYDVKMKEKGDIPEGYSVSREKKERFSLILESASTNQTSMYLCASVTGGTPSGANVLTFGAGSRLTVL.

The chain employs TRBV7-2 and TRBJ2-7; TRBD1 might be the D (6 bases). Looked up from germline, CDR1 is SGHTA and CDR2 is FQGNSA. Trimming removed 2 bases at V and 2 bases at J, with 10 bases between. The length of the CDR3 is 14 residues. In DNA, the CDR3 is TGTGCCAGCAGCTTAAACAGGGCTACCTACGAGCAGTACTTC. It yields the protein CASSLNRATYEQYF.

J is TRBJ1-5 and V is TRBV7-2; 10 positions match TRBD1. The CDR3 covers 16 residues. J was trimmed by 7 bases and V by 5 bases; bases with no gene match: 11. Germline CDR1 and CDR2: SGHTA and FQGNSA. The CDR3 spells CASSDRDRGARQPQHF. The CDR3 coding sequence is TGTGCCAGCAGCGATCGGGACAGGGGTGCTCGGCAGCCCCAGCATTTT. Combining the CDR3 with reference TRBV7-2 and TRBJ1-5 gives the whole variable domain GAGVSQSPSNKVTEKGKDVELRCDPISGHTALYWYRQSLGQGLEFLIYFQGNSAPDKSGLPSDRFSAERTGGSVSTLTIQRTQQEDSAVYLCASSDRDRGARQPQHFGDGTRLSIL.

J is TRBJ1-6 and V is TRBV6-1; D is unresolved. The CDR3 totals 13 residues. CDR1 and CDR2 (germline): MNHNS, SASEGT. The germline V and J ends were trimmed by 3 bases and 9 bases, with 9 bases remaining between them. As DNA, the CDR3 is TGTGCCAGCAGTGATATTTCAGTTTCACCCCTCCACTTT. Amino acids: CASSDISVSPLHF.

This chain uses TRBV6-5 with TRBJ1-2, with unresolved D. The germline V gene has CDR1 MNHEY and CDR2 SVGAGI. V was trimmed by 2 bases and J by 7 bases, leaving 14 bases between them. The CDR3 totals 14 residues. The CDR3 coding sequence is TGTGCCAGCAGTTACGTTGGAGAGATTTCTGGCTACACCTTC. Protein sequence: CASSYVGEISGYTF.

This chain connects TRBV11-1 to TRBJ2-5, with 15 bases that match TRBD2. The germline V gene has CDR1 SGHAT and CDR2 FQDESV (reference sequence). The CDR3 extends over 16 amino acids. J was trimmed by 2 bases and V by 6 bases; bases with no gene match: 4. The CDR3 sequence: CASRRGLAGGQETQYF. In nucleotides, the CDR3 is TGTGCCAGCAGGAGAGGACTAGCGGGGGGGCAAGAGACCCAGTACTTC.

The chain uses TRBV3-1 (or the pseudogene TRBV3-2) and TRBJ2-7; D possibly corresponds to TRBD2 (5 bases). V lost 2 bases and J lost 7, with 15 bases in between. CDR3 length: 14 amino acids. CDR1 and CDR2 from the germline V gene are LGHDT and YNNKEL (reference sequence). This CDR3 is CASSQHSGPGEQYF. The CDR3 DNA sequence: TGTGCCAGCAGCCAACATTCCGGGCCGGGGGAGCAGTACTTC.